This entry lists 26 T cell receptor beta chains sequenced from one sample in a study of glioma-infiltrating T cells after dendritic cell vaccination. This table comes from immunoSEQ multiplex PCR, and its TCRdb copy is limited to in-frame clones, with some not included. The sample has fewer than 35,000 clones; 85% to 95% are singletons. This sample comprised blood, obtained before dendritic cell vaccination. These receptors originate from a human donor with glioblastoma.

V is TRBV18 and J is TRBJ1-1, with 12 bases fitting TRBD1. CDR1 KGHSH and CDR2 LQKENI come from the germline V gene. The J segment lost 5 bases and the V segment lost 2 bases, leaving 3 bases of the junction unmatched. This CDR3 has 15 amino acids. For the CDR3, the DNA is TGTGCCAGCTCACCAAGGGACAGGGGGCCGACTGAAGCTTTCTTT. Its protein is CASSPRDRGPTEAFF.

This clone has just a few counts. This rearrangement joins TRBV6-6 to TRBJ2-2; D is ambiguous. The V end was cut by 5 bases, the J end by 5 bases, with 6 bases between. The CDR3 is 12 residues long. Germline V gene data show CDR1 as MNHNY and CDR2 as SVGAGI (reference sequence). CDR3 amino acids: CASSAGTGELFF. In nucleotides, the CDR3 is TGTGCCAGCAGTGCAGGAACCGGGGAGCTGTTTTTT.

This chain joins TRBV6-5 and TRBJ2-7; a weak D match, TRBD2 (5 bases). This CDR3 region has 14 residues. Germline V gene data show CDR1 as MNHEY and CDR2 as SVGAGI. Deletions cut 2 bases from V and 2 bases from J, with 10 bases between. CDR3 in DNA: TGTGCCAGCAGTTACCTGGGAGACGCCTACGAGCAGTACTTC. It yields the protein CASSYLGDAYEQYF.

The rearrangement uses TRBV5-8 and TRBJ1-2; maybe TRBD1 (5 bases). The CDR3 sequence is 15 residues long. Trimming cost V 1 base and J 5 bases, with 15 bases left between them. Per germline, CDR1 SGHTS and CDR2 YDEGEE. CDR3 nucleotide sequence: TGTGCCAGCAGCTTGTGGGGGGTTAAGGGATATGGCTACACCTTC. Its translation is CASSLWGVKGYGYTF.

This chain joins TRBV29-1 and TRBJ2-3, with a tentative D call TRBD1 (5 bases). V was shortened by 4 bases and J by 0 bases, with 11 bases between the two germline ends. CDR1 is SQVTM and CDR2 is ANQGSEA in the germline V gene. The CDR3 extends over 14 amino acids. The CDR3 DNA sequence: TGCAGCGTTGGACAGCTTTCTAGCACAGATACGCAGTATTTT. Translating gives CSVGQLSSTDTQYF.

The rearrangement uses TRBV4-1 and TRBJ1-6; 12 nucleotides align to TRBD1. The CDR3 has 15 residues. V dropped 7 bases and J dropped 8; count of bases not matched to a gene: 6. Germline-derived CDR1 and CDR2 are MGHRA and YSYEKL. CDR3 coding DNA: TGCGCCAGCACTCGGGACAGGGGGCCTGATTCACCCCTCCACTTT. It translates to CASTRDRGPDSPLHF.

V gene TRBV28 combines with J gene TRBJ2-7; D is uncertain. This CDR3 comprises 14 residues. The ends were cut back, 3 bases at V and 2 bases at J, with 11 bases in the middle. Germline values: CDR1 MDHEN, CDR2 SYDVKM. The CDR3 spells CASSLFLPTYEQYF. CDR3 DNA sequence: TGTGCCAGCAGTTTGTTTCTACCGACCTACGAGCAGTACTTC.

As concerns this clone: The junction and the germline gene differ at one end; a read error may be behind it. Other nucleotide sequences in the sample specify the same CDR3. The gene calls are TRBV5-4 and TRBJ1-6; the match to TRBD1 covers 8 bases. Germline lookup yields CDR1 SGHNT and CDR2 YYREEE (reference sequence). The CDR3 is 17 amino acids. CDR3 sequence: CASSLGGAGGINSPLHF. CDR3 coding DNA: TGTGCCAGCAGCTTGGGTGGAGCAGGGGGCATTAATTCCCCCCTCCACTTT.

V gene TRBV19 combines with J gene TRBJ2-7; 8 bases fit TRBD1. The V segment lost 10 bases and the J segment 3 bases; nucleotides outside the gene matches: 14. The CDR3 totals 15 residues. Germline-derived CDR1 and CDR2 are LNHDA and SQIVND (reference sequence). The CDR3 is CATPDRGVLNYEQYF. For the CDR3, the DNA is TGTGCCACCCCCGACAGGGGTGTGTTAAACTACGAGCAGTACTTC.

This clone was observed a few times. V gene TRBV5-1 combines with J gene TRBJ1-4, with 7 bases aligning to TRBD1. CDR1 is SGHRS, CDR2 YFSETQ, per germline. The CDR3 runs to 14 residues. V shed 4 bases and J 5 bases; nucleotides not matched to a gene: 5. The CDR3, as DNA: TGCGCCAGCAGCGCAGGACAGGAGAATGAAAAACTGTTTTTT. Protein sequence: CASSAGQENEKLFF. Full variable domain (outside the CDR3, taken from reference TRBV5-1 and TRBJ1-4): KAGVTQTPRYLIKTRGQQVTLSCSPISGHRSVSWYQQTPGQGLQFLFEYFSETQRNKGNFPGRFSGRQFSNSRSEMNVSTLELGDSALYLCASSAGQENEKLFFGSGTQLSVL.

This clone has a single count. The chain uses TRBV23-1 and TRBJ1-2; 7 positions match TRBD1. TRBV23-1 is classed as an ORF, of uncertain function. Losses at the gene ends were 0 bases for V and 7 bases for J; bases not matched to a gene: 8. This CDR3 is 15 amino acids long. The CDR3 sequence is CASSQSGRGRVGYTF. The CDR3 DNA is TGCGCCAGCAGTCAATCGGGAAGGGGGCGCGTTGGCTACACCTTC.

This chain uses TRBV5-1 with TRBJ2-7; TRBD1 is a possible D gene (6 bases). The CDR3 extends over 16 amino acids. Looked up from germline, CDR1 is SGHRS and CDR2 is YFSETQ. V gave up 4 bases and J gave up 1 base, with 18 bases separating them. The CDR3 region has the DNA TGCGCCAGCAGCCCGTACAGGGATGACGGGTCCTACGAGCAGTACTTC. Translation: CASSPYRDDGSYEQYF.

CDR3 region: CASSGDRVTYEQYF. CDR3 sequence (DNA): TGCGCCAGCAGCGGGGACAGGGTGACCTACGAGCAGTACTTC. The rearrangement joins TRBV5-1 to TRBJ2-7; 9 bases fit TRBD1. Trimming cost V 4 bases and J 2 bases; bases outside gene matches: 4. The CDR3 totals 14 residues. Germline loops: CDR1 SGHRS, CDR2 YFSETQ.

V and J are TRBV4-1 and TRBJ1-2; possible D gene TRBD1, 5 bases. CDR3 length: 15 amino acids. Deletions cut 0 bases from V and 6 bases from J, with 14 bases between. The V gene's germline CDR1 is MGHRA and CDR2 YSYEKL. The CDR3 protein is CASSQDISREDGYTF. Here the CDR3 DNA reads TGCGCCAGCAGCCAAGATATTAGCAGGGAAGATGGCTACACCTTC.

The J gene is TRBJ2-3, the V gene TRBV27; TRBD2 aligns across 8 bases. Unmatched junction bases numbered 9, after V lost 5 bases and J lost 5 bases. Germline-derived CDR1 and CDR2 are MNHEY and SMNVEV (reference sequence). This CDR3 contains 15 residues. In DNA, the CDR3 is TGTGCCAGCAGTAAGTCGCAGCGGGGGAGAGATACGCAGTATTTT. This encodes CASSKSQRGRDTQYF.

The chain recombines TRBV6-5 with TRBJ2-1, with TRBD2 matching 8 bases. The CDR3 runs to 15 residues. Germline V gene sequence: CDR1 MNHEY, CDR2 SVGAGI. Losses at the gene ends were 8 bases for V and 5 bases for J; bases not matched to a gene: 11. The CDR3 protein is CASLRIAGRNNEQFF. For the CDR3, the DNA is TGTGCCAGCCTTCGGATAGCGGGGAGAAACAATGAGCAGTTCTTC.

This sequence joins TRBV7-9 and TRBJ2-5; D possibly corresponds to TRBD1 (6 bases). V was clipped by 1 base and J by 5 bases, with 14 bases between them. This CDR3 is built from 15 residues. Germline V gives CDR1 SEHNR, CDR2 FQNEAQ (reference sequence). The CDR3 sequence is CASSLGYGQGETQYF. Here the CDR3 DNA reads TGTGCCAGCAGCTTAGGATATGGCCAGGGGGAGACCCAGTACTTC. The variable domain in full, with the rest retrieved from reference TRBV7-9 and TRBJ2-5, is DTGVSQNPRHKITKRGQNVTFRCDPISEHNRLYWYRQTLGQGPEFLTYFQNEAQLEKSRLLSDRFSAERPKGSFSTLEIQRTEQGDSAMYLCASSLGYGQGETQYFGPGTRLLVL.

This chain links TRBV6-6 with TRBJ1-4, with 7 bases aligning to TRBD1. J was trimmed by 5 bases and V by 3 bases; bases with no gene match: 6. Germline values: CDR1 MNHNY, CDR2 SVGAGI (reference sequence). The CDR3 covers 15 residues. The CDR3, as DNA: TGTGCCAGCAGTTATGGGGGACAGCCAAATGAAAAACTGTTTTTT. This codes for CASSYGGQPNEKLFF.

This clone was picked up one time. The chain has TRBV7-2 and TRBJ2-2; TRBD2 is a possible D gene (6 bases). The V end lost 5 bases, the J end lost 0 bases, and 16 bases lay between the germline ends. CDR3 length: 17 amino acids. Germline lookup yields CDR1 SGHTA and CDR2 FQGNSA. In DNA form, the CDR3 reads TGTGCCAGCAGCCGACTTCCTAGCGCCGCGAACACCGGGGAGCTGTTTTTT. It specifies CASSRLPSAANTGELFF.

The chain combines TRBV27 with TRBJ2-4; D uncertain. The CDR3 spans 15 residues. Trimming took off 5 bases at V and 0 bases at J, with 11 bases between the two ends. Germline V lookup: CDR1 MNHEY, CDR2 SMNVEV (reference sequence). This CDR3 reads CASSDSRRAKNIQYF. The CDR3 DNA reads TGTGCCAGCAGTGATTCGCGGCGAGCCAAAAACATTCAGTACTTC.

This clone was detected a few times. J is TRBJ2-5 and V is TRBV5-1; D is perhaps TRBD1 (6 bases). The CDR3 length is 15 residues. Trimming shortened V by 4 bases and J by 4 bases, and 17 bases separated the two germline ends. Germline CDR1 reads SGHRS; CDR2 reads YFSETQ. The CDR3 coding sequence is TGCGCCAGCAGCAAAAGGGTAGGGGGTGGAGAGACCCAGTACTTC. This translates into CASSKRVGGGETQYF.

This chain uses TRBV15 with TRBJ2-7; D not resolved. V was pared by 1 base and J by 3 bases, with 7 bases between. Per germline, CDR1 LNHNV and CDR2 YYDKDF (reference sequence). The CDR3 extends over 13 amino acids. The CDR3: CATSRAPSYEQYF. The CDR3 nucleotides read TGTGCCACCAGCAGAGCCCCCAGCTACGAGCAGTACTTC.

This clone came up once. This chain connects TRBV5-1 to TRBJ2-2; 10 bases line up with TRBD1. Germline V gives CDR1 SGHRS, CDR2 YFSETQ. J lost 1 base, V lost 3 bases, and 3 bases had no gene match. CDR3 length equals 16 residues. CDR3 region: CASSWGQGMNTGELFF. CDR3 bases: TGCGCCAGCAGCTGGGGACAGGGGATGAACACCGGGGAGCTGTTTTTT.

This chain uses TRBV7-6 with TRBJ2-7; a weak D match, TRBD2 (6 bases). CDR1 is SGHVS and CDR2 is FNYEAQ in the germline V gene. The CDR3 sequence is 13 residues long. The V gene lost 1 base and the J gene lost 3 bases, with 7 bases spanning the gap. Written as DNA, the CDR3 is TGTGCCAGCAGCTTAGGCGGGGACTACGAGCAGTACTTC. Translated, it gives CASSLGGDYEQYF.

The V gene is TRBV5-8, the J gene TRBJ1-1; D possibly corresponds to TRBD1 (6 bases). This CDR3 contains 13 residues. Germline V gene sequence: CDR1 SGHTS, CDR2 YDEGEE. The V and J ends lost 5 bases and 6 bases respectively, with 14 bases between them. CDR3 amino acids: CASRNRVSAEAFF. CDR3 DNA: TGTGCCAGCAGGAACAGGGTTTCGGCTGAAGCTTTCTTT.

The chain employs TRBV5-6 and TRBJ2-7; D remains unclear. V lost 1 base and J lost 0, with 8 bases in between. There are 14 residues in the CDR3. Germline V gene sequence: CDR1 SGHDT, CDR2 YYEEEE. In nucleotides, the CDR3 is TGTGCCAGCAGCTTGTTATTCAGCTCCTACGAGCAGTACTTC. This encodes CASSLLFSSYEQYF.